This TCR beta chain was observed in a study of tissue T cells after allogeneic stem cell transplantation. Study-wide results and caveats: Anatomically similar tissues had similar TCR repertoires within each patient. Alloreactivity or antigen specificity of tissue TCRs was not determined; some clones might be host cells. In patients and mice, blood and spleen missed much of tissue repertoire.

Sample time point: mouse harvest day 14 after allogeneic transplant. The graft held 10^6 splenic CD5+ T cells and 10^7 T-cell-depleted bone marrow cells. B6 (H2b) cells into BALB/c (H2d) mice; tissues taken at day 7 or 14. From germline, CDR1 is SNHLY and CDR2 FYNGKV (reference sequence). The length of the CDR3 is 14 residues. Trimming stripped 0 bases from V and 0 bases from J, with 4 bases between. About this clone itself: Its specificity is unknown. Gene names refer to mouse genes. The observed sequence ends 1 residue before the CDR3 terminus, with the missing tail filled in from the germline J gene.

Produced via immunoSEQ multiplex PCR; TCRdb's table is partial and in-frame only. The sample yields 2,000 to 2,500 clones, about 45% seen once. The clonotype was recovered from a female BALB/c mouse given C57BL/6 T cells with graft-versus-host disease after an allogeneic hematopoietic cell transplant. The sequenced material came from gut tissue. The J gene is TRBJ2-4, the V gene TRBV3, with D unclear. This chain's CDR3 is CASSLAGSQNTLYF. CDR3 DNA, as far as it was read: TGTGCCAGCAGCTTAGCGGGGAGTCAAAACACCTTGTAC.